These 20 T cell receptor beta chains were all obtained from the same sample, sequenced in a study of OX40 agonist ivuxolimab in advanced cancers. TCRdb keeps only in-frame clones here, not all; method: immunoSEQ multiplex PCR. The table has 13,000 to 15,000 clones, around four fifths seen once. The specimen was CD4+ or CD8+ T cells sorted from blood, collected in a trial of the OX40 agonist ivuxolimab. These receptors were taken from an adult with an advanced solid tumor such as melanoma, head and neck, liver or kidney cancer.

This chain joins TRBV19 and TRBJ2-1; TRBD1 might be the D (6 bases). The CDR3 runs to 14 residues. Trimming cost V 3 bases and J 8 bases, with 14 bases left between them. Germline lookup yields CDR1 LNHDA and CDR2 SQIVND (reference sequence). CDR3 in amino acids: CASSIQGYIDEQFF. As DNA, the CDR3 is TGTGCCAGTAGTATCCAGGGGTACATCGATGAGCAGTTCTTC. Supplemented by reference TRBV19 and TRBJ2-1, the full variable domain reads DGGITQSPKYLFRKEGQNVTLSCEQNLNHDAMYWYRQDPGQGLRLIYYSQIVNDFQKGDIAEGYSVSREKKESFPLTVTSAQKNPTAFYLCASSIQGYIDEQFFGPGTRLTVL.

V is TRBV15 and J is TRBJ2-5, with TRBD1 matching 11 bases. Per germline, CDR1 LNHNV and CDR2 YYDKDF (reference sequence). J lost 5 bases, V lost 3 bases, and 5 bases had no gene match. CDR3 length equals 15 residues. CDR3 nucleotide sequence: TGTGCCACCAGCAGTGGACAGGGGGCATCGGAGACCCAGTACTTC. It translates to CATSSGQGASETQYF.

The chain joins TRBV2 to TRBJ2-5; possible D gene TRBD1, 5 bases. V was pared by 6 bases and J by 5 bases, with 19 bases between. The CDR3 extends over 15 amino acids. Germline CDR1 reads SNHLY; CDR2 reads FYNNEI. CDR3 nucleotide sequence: TGTGCCAGCAGCTCCTACCAGGGCCCCGGGGAGACCCAGTACTTC. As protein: CASSSYQGPGETQYF.

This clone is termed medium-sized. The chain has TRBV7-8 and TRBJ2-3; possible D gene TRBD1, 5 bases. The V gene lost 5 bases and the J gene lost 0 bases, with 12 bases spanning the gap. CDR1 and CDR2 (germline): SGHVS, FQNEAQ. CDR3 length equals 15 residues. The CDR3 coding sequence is TGTGCCAGCAGCCCTGGACACTTTAGCACAGATACGCAGTATTTT. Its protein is CASSPGHFSTDTQYF. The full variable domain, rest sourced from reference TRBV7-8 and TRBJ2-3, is GAGVSQSPRYKVAKRGQDVALRCDPISGHVSLFWYQQALGQGPEFLTYFQNEAQLDKSGLPSDRFFAERPEGSVSTLKIQRTQQEDSAVYLCASSPGHFSTDTQYFGPGTRLTVL.

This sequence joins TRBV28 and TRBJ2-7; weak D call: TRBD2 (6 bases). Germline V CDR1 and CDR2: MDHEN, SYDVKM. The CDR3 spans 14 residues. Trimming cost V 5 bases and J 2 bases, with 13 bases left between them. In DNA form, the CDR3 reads TGTGCCAGCAGTCTCACGGGACTCCCCTACGAGCAGTACTTC. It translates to CASSLTGLPYEQYF.

CDR3 coding DNA: TGTGCCAGCAGTCCCGGACGGCTGAGGTTTAATCAGCCCCAGCATTTT. Protein: CASSPGRLRFNQPQHF. The chain is built from TRBV2 and TRBJ1-5; the D is unclear. CDR3 length: 16 amino acids. Trimming took 5 bases from V and 4 from J, leaving 18 bases between them. Germline CDR1 and CDR2: SNHLY and FYNNEI.

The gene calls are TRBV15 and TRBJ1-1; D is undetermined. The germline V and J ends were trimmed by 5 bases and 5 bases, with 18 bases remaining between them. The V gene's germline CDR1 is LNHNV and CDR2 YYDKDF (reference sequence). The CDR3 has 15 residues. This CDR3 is CATSVYPTGGTEAFF. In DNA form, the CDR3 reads TGTGCCACCAGCGTCTATCCTACCGGTGGGACTGAAGCTTTCTTT.

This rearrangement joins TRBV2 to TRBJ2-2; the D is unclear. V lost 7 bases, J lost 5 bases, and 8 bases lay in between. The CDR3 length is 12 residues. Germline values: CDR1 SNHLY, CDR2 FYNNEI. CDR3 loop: CASMSVTGELFF. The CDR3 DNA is TGTGCCAGCATGTCGGTGACCGGGGAGCTGTTTTTT.

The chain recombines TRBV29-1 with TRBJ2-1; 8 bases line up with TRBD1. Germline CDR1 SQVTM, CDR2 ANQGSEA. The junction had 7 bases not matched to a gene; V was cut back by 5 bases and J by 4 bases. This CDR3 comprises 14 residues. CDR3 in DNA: TGCAGCGTTTCCGGGACAGGAGTTTACAATGAGCAGTTCTTC. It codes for CSVSGTGVYNEQFF.

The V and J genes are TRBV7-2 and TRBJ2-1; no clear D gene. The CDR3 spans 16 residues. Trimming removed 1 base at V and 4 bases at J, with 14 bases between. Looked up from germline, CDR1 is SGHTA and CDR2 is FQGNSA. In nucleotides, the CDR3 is TGTGCCAGCAGCTTAGAACGGCGGAAGTATTACAATGAGCAGTTCTTC. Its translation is CASSLERRKYYNEQFF.

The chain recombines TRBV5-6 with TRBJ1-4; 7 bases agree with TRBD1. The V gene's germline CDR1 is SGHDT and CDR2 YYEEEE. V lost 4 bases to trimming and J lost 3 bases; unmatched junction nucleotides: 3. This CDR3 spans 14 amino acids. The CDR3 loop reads CASSEGAPNEKLFF. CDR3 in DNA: TGTGCCAGCAGCGAGGGGGCTCCTAATGAAAAACTGTTTTTT.

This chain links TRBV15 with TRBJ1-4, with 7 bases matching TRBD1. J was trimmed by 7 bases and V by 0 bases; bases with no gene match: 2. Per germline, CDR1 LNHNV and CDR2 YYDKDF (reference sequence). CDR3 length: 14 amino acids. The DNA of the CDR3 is TGTGCCACCAGCAGAGACAGGGGGATTGAAAAACTGTTTTTT. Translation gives CATSRDRGIEKLFF.

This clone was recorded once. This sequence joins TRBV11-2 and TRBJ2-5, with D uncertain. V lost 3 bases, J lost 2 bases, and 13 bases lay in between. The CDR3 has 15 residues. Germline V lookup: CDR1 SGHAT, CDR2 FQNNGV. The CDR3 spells CASSLSWSLQETQYF. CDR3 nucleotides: TGTGCCAGCAGCTTGTCCTGGTCGCTACAAGAGACCCAGTACTTC.

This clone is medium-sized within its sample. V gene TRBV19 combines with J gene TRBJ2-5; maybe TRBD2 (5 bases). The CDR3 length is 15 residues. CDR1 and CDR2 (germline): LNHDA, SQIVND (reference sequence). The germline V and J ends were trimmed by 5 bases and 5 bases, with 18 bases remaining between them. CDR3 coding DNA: TGTGCCAGTAGTCAATCAGGTTTTCCGGGGGAGACCCAGTACTTC. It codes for CASSQSGFPGETQYF.

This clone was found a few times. CDR3 in amino acids: CASSGEPGVGDEQYF. The CDR3 coding sequence is TGTGCCAGCAGCGGAGAGCCTGGGGTGGGGGACGAGCAGTACTTC. The rearrangement links TRBV9 to TRBJ2-7; D tentatively reads TRBD1 or TRBD2 (5 bases each). With 3 bases removed from V and 5 bases from J, the gap between germline ends came to 18 bases. The V gene's germline CDR1 is SGDLS and CDR2 YYNGEE. CDR3 length equals 15 residues. Filled out from reference TRBV9 and TRBJ2-7, the complete variable domain reads DSGVTQTPKHLITATGQRVTLRCSPRSGDLSVYWYQQSLDQGLQFLIQYYNGEERAKGNILERFSAQQFPDLHSELNLSSLELGDSALYFCASSGEPGVGDEQYFGPGTRLTVT.

CDR3 sequence reads: CASSGGFDTQYF. The CDR3 nucleotides are TGTGCCAGCAGCGGGGGCTTCGATACGCAGTATTTT. The chain couples TRBV11-2 to TRBJ2-3; tentatively, D is TRBD1 (6 bases). Germline CDR1 reads SGHAT; CDR2 reads FQNNGV. V was clipped by 5 bases and J by 6 bases, with 9 bases between them. The CDR3 totals 12 residues. The full variable domain, completed using reference TRBV11-2 and TRBJ2-3, is EAGVAQSPRYKIIEKRQSVAFWCNPISGHATLYWYQQILGQGPKLLIQFQNNGVVDDSQLPKDRFSAERLKGVDSTLKIQPAKLEDSAVYLCASSGGFDTQYFGPGTRLTVL.

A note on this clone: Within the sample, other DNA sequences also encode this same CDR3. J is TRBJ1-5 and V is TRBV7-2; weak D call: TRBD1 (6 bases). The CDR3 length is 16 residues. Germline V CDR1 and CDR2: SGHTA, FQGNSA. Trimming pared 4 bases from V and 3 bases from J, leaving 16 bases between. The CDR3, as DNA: TGTGCCAGCAGCTCCGTCCGAGGACAGCCCAATCAGCCCCAGCATTTT. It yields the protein CASSSVRGQPNQPQHF.

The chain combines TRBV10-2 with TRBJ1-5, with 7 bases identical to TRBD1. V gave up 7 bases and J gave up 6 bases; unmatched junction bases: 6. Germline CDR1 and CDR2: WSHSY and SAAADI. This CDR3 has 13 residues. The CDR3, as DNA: TGCGCCAGCACGGAGGGGGCGCGTCAGCCCCAGCATTTT. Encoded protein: CASTEGARQPQHF.

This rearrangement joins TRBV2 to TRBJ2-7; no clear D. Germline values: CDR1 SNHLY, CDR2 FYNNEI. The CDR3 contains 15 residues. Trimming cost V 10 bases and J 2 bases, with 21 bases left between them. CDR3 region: CAILSAPPETYEQYF. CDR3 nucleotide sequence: TGTGCCATACTAAGTGCTCCCCCGGAGACCTACGAGCAGTACTTC.

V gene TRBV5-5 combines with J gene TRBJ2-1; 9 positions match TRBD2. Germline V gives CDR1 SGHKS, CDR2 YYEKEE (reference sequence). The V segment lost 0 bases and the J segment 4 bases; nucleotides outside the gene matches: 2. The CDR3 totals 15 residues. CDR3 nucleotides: TGTGCCAGCAGCTTGGTTAGCGGGGGTTACAATGAGCAGTTCTTC. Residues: CASSLVSGGYNEQFF.